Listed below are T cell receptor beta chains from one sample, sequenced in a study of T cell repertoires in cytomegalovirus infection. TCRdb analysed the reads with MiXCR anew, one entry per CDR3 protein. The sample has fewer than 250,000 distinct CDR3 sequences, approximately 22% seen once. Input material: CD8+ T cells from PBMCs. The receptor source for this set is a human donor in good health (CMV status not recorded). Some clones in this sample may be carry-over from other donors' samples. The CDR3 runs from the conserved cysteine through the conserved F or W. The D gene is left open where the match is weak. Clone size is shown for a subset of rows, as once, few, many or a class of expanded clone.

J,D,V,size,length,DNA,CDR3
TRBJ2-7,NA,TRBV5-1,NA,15,TGCGCCAGCAGCTTGGCCGCCGGAGGCACCTACGAGCAGTACTTC,CASSLAAGGTYEQYF
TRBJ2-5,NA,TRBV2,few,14,TGTGCCAGCAGTGAGGGCGCGTACCAAGAGACCCAGTACTTC,CASSEGAYQETQYF
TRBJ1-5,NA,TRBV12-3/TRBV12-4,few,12,TGTGCCAGCCGGGACAGCAATCAGCCCCAGCATTTT,CASRDSNQPQHF
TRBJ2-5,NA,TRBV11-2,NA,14,TGTGCCAGCAGCTTAGGGGTATCTAGGGAGACCCAGTACTTC,CASSLGVSRETQYF
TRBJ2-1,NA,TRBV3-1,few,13,TGTGCCAGCAGCCAAGTGTGGCCCCCTGAGCAGTTCTTC,CASSQVWPPEQFF
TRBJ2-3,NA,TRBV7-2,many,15,TGTGCCAGCAGCTTAGAGTGGGGAAGCACAGATACGCAGTATTTT,CASSLEWGSTDTQYF
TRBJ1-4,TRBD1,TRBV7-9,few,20,TGTGCCAGCAGCTTAGGACCGGACAGGGCCCGGTCCTTACTGGATGAAAAACTGTTTTTT,CASSLGPDRARSLLDEKLFF
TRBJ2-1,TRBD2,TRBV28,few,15,TGTGCCAGCAGCCAAACTAGCGGGGGTGGCTATGAGCAGTTCTTC,CASSQTSGGGYEQFF
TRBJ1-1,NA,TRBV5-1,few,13,TGCGCCAGCAGCCATACAGAGAACACTGAAGCTTTCTTT,CASSHTENTEAFF
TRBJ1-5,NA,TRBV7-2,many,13,TGTGCCAGCAGCTTAGGGGGCGTACAGCCCCAGCATTTT,CASSLGGVQPQHF
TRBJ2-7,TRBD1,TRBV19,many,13,TGTGCCAGTAGTGACGGACAGGGGTTCGAGCAGTACTTC,CASSDGQGFEQYF
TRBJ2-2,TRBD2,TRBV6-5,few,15,TGTGCCAGCAGTTACGAGCTGCGGACTAGTGGGGAGCTGTTTTTT,CASSYELRTSGELFF
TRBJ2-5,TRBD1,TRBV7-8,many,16,TGTGCCAGCAGCACCGGGACAGGGAGCTCCCAAGAGACCCAGTACTTC,CASSTGTGSSQETQYF
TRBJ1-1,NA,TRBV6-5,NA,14,TGTGCCAGCAGTTACACACAGGGAGGGACCGAAGCTTTCTTT,CASSYTQGGTEAFF
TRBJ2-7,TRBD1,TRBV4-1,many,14,TGCGCCAGCAGCCCAAGGACAGGGGGGGACGAGCAGTACTTC,CASSPRTGGDEQYF
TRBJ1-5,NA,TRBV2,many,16,TGTGCCAGCAGTGAAGGTGTGGTCGTGAGCAATCAGCCCCAGCATTTT,CASSEGVVVSNQPQHF
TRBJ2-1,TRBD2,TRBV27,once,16,TGTGCCAGCAGTTGGTTACTAGCGGGGGGGCCGCGTGAGCAGTTCTTC,CASSWLLAGGPREQFF
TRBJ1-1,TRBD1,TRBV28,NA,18,TGTGCCAGCAGACCACCGGGACAGGGGGCCCCGGGGGACACTGAAGCTTTCTTT,CASRPPGQGAPGDTEAFF
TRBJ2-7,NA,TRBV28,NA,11,TGTGCCAGCAGTTTAGATCGCGAGCAGTACTTC,CASSLDREQYF
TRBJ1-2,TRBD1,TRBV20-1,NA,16,TGCAGTGCTAGCCACCAACCCCCGACAGGGCCGGATGGCTACACCTTC,CSASHQPPTGPDGYTF
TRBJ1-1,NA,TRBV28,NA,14,TGTGCCAGCAGTCTCCTTCGAGGGCGCGCTGAAGCTTTCTTT,CASSLLRGRAEAFF
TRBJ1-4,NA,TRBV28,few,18,TGTGCCAGCAGTTTATTCGCGGCCCCCCGGTTGACTAATGAAAAACTGTTTTTT,CASSLFAAPRLTNEKLFF
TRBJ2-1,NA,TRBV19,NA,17,TGTGCCAGTAGTATAGATCTAGGTCCCAGCTCCTACAATGAGCAGTTCTTC,CASSIDLGPSSYNEQFF
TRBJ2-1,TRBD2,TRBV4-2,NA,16,TGTGCCAGCAGCCAAGATGTTGCCGGGGGGGCCGGGGAGCAGTTCTTC,CASSQDVAGGAGEQFF
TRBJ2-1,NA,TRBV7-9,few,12,TGTGCCAGCAGCTTGACGGACAATGAGCAGTTCTTC,CASSLTDNEQFF
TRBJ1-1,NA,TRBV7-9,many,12,TGTGCCAGCAGCTCCGTCTGGGGGGAAGCTTTCTTT,CASSSVWGEAFF
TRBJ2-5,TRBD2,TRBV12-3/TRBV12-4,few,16,TGTGCCAGCAGTCCCTTCGGAGCGGGGGGTGAGGAGACCCAGTACTTC,CASSPFGAGGEETQYF
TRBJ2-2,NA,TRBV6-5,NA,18,TGTGCCAGCAGTTATTCCATCTTAGGGAAGGGAAAGACCGGGGAGCTGTTTTTT,CASSYSILGKGKTGELFF
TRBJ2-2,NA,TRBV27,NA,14,TGTGCCAGCAGGGGACCGTTGAACACCGGGGAGCTGTTTTTT,CASRGPLNTGELFF
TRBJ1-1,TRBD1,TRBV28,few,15,TGTGCCAGCAGCCCCCAGGGGGGGAAGGACACTGAAGCTTTCTTT,CASSPQGGKDTEAFF
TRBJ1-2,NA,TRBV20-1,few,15,TGCAGTGCCACGGGGGTGTTTAGGGACCCCTATGGCTACACCTTC,CSATGVFRDPYGYTF
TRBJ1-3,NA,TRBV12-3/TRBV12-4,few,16,TGTGCCAGCAGTTTCTTCCACGGGACGGCTGGAAACACCATATATTTT,CASSFFHGTAGNTIYF
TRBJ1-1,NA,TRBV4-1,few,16,TGCGCCAGCAGCCAAGATGGGGCAGGAGCCGGGACTGAAGCTTTCTTT,CASSQDGAGAGTEAFF
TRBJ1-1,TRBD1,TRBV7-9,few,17,TGTGCCAGCAGCGTGGTCGGCAGGGGGCTTGTGAACACTGAAGCTTTCTTT,CASSVVGRGLVNTEAFF
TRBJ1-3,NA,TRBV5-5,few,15,TGTGCCAGCAGCTTGCGGATGTTCTCTGGAAACACCATATATTTT,CASSLRMFSGNTIYF
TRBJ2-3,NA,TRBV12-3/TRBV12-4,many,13,TGTGCCAGCACCAATGCGTTCACAGATACGCAGTATTTT,CASTNAFTDTQYF
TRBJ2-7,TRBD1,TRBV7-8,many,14,TGTGCCAGCAGCCCCACCACAGGGGGGTACGAGCAGTACTTC,CASSPTTGGYEQYF
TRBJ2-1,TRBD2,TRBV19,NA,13,TGTGCCAGTAGCCCTGGGGGACTAGCGCCGCAGTTCTTC,CASSPGGLAPQFF
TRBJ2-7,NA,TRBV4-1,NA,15,TGCGCCAGCAGCCTTAGGTCCTCCTACGCCTACGAGCAGTACTTC,CASSLRSSYAYEQYF
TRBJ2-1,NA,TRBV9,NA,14,TGTGCCAGCAGCCCAGGGACTTTAGGGAATGAGCAGTTCTTC,CASSPGTLGNEQFF
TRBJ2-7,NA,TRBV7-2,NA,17,TGTGCCAGCAGAAACTTAGGGGAAACAGGAAATTCCTACGAGCAGTACTTC,CASRNLGETGNSYEQYF
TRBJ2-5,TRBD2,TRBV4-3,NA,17,TGCGCCAGCAGCCAGCCGGGACTAGCGGGACTTCAAGAGACCCAGTACTTC,CASSQPGLAGLQETQYF
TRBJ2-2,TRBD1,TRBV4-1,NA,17,TGCGCCAGCAGCCAAAGACAGGGGTTGCCGAACACCGGGGAGCTGTTTTTT,CASSQRQGLPNTGELFF
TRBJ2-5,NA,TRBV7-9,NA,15,TGTGCCAGCAGCCAAGATCACAGTCTCCAAGAGACCCAGTACTTC,CASSQDHSLQETQYF
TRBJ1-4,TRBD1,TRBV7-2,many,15,TGTGCCAGCAGCGCAACAGGGGGAACTAATGAAAAACTGTTTTTT,CASSATGGTNEKLFF
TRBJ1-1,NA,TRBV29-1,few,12,TGCAGCGTCAAATCGGGTAACACTGAAGCTTTCTTT,CSVKSGNTEAFF
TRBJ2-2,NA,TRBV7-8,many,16,TGTGCCAGCAGCCTCCGGGCCTCCGGGAACACCGGGGAGCTGTTTTTT,CASSLRASGNTGELFF
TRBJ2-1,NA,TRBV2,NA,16,TGTGCCAGCAACATAGAAGGTCTGAACCTACACAATGAGCAGTTCTTC,CASNIEGLNLHNEQFF
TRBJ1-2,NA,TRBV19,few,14,TGTGCCAGTACTGGACCCATTGTCTTCTATGGCTACACCTTC,CASTGPIVFYGYTF
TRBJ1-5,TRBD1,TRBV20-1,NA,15,TGCAGTGCTAGAGATCCCGACAGGGTGGATCAGCCCCAGCATTTT,CSARDPDRVDQPQHF
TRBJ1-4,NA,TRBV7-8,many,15,TGTGCCAGCAGCCCCGTGATTGGGAGGGGTGAAAAACTGTTTTTT,CASSPVIGRGEKLFF